In its sample, the clone carrying this TCR beta chain was seen many times. Antigen: not known. Germline CDR1 is KGHDR and CDR2 is SFDVKD. The CDR3 consists of 17 residues. The V gene end was trimmed by 3 bases and the J gene end by 2 bases; junction bases not matched to a gene: 10. The iRepertoire nested amplicon-rescue multiplex PCR amplified TCR alpha and beta CDR3s from RNA. Input was 100-400 ng of tissue mRNA or PBMC total RNA. TCRdb re-analysed the multiplex PCR reads in MiXCR, keeping a single row per CDR3 protein. The sample has roughly 100,000 distinct CDR3 sequences; 25% to 30% are singletons. The data are from a study of glioma-infiltrating T cells. General study points: Gliomas, especially low-grade, showed above-expected tissue-blood divergence; non-neoplastic patients showed below.

The clonotype was recovered from a human donor with low-grade glioma or glioblastoma, undergoing nonglioma brain surgery, or in good health (not recorded which). The chain is built from TRBV24-1 and TRBJ2-3; 7 nucleotides match TRBD2. Material for sequencing was glioma tissue, nonneoplastic brain tissue, or PBMCs (not recorded which). The DNA for the CDR3 is TGTGCCACCAGTGATGCGGGAGCCGGCTTCTCCACAGATACGCAGTATTTT. Translated: CATSDAGAGFSTDTQYF.